This TCR beta chain was documented in a study of Ad26.COV2.S vaccination and SARS-CoV-2 variants. At the level of the study: The study gave Ad26.COV2.S intramuscularly, once or twice 56 days apart. Study observations and caveats: It was vaccine recipients, not placebo recipients, who had the higher spike-specific TCR breadth.

For this clone: The antigen is not known.

The treatment: about 20 received Ad26.COV2.S at low or high dose, single or two shots; about 5 received placebo; per-sample allocation not given. Sampling occurred on day 63 after the first vaccine or placebo injection. It was Wuhan-strain SARS-CoV-2 spike that the Ad26 vaccine vector expressed. TCRdb's copy holds only in-frame clones and misses some; the assay was immunoSEQ multiplex PCR. This table has about 350,000 clones, more than 75% appearing once. Germline V gives CDR1 GTSNPN, CDR2 SVGIG (reference sequence). CDR3 size: 14 residues. V trimming: 1 base; J trimming: 6 bases; junction bases outside the gene matches: 2.

The sequence derives from a person aged 18-60 years who received the Ad26.COV2.S COVID-19 vaccine or a placebo. The rearrangement links TRBV30 to TRBJ1-5, with 11 nucleotides matching TRBD1. The sequencing used peripheral blood, collected in a trial of Ad26.COV2.S vaccine versus placebo. CDR3 protein: CAWSGDRGSQPQHF. In DNA form, the CDR3 reads TGTGCCTGGAGTGGGGACAGGGGGTCTCAGCCCCAGCATTTT.